This record looks at one T cell receptor (beta chain) sequence and its context. The data are from a study of blood T cell repertoires in COVID-19. Deletions cut 4 bases from V and 6 bases from J, with 16 bases between. Germline V gene sequence: CDR1 SGHAT, CDR2 FQDESV (reference sequence). The CDR3 loop spans 14 amino acids. Generated by immunoSEQ multiplex PCR, the TCRdb table keeps only in-frame clones and is missing some. The repertoire includes about 310,000 clones, around 87% of them detected once, and 1% sits in the top ten. The V and J genes are TRBV11-1 and TRBJ2-7, with D perhaps TRBD1 (5 bases). Sequenced input: peripheral blood. The TCR was taken from a man aged 45-65 years with active or convalescent COVID-19. DNA for the CDR3: TGTGCCAGCAGCTGGCAGGGAAATACCGGCGAGCAGTACTTC. Protein product: CASSWQGNTGEQYF.